The T cell receptor beta chain described here comes from a study of T cell changes during pregnancy in multiple sclerosis. Profiling relied on immunoSEQ multiplex PCR, and the TCRdb table lists in-frame clones only, not all of them. The data show 50,000 to 65,000 clones, with about 93% seen just once and about 3% held by the top ten. The source material was CD8+ T cells from peripheral blood mononuclear cells, sampled in the second trimester of pregnancy. This clonotype originated in a female donor with multiple sclerosis, enrolled in a pregnancy study.

CDR3 in DNA: TGTGCCAGCAGTTTATCGGTGGGCTTTGAGCAGTACTTC. This translates into CASSLSVGFEQYF. The chain joins TRBV27 to TRBJ2-7; D gene unclear. CDR3 length equals 13 residues. With 0 bases removed from V and 7 bases from J, the gap between germline ends came to 10 bases. CDR1 is MNHEY, CDR2 SMNVEV, per germline (reference sequence).